This TCR beta chain was observed in a study of breast tumors, draining lymph nodes, adjacent tissues. Findings of the study overall: The lymph node origin of tumor T cells was framed as consistent with a hypothesis, not demonstrated. Findings are consistent with lymph node origin and intratumoral expansion of most tumor T cells. Tumors had less TCR diversity than lymph nodes, more than nontumor tissue. Tumor and nontumor repertoires were significantly more similar in luminal-like than in basal-like breast cancer.

This CDR3 region has 15 residues. Trimming took off 1 base at V and 6 bases at J, with 12 bases between the two ends. CDR1 is LNHNV, CDR2 YYDKDF, per germline (reference sequence). TCRdb reprocessed the multiplex PCR reads via MiXCR and lists one record per CDR3 protein. This sample has 200,000 or so distinct CDR3 sequences, with roughly 31% found just once. The lymph nodes were axillary draining lymph nodes from breast cancer patients. This clonotype was detected many times. The target antigen is unknown. The sample comprised axillary lymph node tissue. The chain employs TRBV15 and TRBJ2-2; perhaps D is TRBD1 or TRBD2 (5 bases each). The receptor was derived from a female donor with breast cancer. Some clones in this sample may be carry-over from other donors' samples. CDR3 residues: CATSRVSQGAGELFF. DNA for the CDR3: TGTGCCACCAGCAGAGTAAGCCAGGGAGCCGGGGAGCTGTTTTTT. Complete variable domain (other parts from reference TRBV15 and TRBJ2-2): DAMVIQNPRYQVTQFGKPVTLSCSQTLNHNVMYWYQQKSSQAPKLLFHYYDKDFNNEADTPDNFQSRRPNTSFCFLDIRSPGLGDTAMYLCATSRVSQGAGELFFGEGSRLTVL.